Below are 9 T cell receptor beta chains sequenced from a single sample in a study of T cells in Graves' hyperthyroidism and ophthalmopathy. The investigators amplified TCR beta CDR3 regions from RNA transcripts. The HTBI primer set was used in a first-round RT-PCR of the TCR CDR3. A single record per CDR3 protein comes from TCRdb applying MiXCR to the multiplex PCR reads. The data show about 340,000 distinct CDR3 sequences, about 20% seen once. Sample: blood. These receptor sequences come from a woman aged 45 to 65 with Graves' hyperthyroidism.

This clonotype was counted ten times or more. The genes are TRBV7-8 and TRBJ2-7; 7 bases map to TRBD1. Germline CDR1 is SGHVS and CDR2 is FQNEAQ. The CDR3 contains 14 residues. Trimming took 6 bases from V and 1 from J; bases not matched to a gene: 6. CDR3 in DNA: TGTGCCAGCAGTATAAGACAGGGATCCTACGAGCAGTACTTC. Its protein is CASSIRQGSYEQYF.

This clonotype came up a few times. V is TRBV5-1 and J is TRBJ2-6; D unclear. Germline CDR1 is SGHRS and CDR2 is YFSETQ. Trimming took 2 bases from V and 0 from J, leaving 9 bases between them. This CDR3 is built from 16 residues. The CDR3 DNA reads TGCGCCAGCAGCTTTTCCAGCTTCTCTGGGGCCAACGTCCTGACTTTC. Residues: CASSFSSFSGANVLTF.

This chain connects TRBV6-1 to TRBJ1-1; D uncertain. This CDR3 is 13 amino acids long. Germline V gene sequence: CDR1 MNHNS, CDR2 SASEGT. The V end was cut by 5 bases, the J end by 0 bases, with 7 bases between. As DNA, the CDR3 is TGTGCCAGCAGTTCCTGGTTGAACACTGAAGCTTTCTTT. Translation gives CASSSWLNTEAFF.

The rearrangement joins TRBV6-2 or TRBV6-3 to TRBJ1-5; D not certain. V dropped 9 bases and J dropped 6 bases, with 15 bases sitting between them. CDR1 and CDR2 (germline): MNHEY, SVGEGT. The CDR3 contains 13 residues. The CDR3 sequence: CASHRADGQPQHF. The CDR3 DNA reads as TGTGCCAGTCACCGGGCTGACGGTCAGCCCCAGCATTTT.

J is TRBJ2-4 and V is TRBV20-1; the D is unclear. Germline CDR1 is DFQATT and CDR2 is SNEGSKA (reference sequence). Trimming shortened V by 5 bases and J by 1 base, and 15 bases separated the two germline ends. The CDR3 runs to 15 residues. CDR3 sequence: CSAPPPVLAKNIQYF. In DNA, the CDR3 is TGCAGTGCTCCTCCGCCCGTTTTGGCCAAAAACATTCAGTACTTC.

At least ten counts were recorded for this clonotype. The CDR3 sequence is CASSLTGYGYTF. The CDR3 nucleotides are TGTGCCAGCAGTCTTACTGGCTATGGCTACACCTTC. J is TRBJ1-2 and V is TRBV2; D gene ambiguous. Germline loops: CDR1 SNHLY, CDR2 FYNNEI. This CDR3 spans 12 amino acids. V lost 5 bases, J lost 4 bases, and 8 bases lay in between.

This clonotype was seen repeatedly, ten times or more. This chain uses TRBV27 with TRBJ1-1; TRBD1 might be the D (6 bases). The CDR3 runs 15 residues. Germline-derived CDR1 and CDR2 are MNHEY and SMNVEV (reference sequence). V lost 5 bases and J lost 5, with 18 bases in between. The CDR3 nucleotides are TGTGCCAGCAGTCCGCCGACAGGTGGTAAGACTGAAGCTTTCTTT. Its protein product is CASSPPTGGKTEAFF.

This clonotype showed up just a few times. The V call is TRBV7-8, the J call TRBJ1-6, with unresolved D. Germline V lookup: CDR1 SGHVS, CDR2 FQNEAQ. The CDR3 spans 15 residues. V lost 5 bases to trimming and J lost 7 bases, with 15 bases between them. This chain's CDR3 is CASSPNAPGNSPLHF. The CDR3 nucleotides are TGTGCCAGCAGCCCAAATGCTCCGGGAAATTCACCCCTCCACTTT.

The CDR3 spells CASSKTGGGQPQHF. CDR3 nucleotide sequence: TGTGCCAGCAGCAAGACAGGGGGGGGTCAGCCCCAGCATTTT. J is TRBJ1-5 and V is TRBV7-8, with TRBD1 matching 9 bases. Germline CDR1 is SGHVS and CDR2 is FQNEAQ. The CDR3 sequence is 14 residues long. J was trimmed by 6 bases and V by 5 bases; bases with no gene match: 5.